This T cell receptor beta chain was sequenced for a study of cytomegalovirus exposure and HLA in healthy donors. At the level of the study: In a later analysis, the roughly 110 validation repertoires were reported to have used the same platform as the approximately 700 first-cohort repertoires.

Study-level findings and limits: Listed as cytomegalovirus-associated were roughly 180 TCR beta chains.

The germline gives CDR1 KGHSH, CDR2 LQKENI. J was trimmed by 1 base and V by 5 bases; bases with no gene match: 5. The CDR3 contains 15 residues. Profiled with immunoSEQ multiplex PCR; TCRdb holds only in-frame clones, not every one. The table records 200,000 or so clones, more than 65% of them present only once. A note on this clone: The antigen is unknown.

The gene calls are TRBV18 and TRBJ2-1; 7 bases match TRBD2. Material for sequencing was PBMCs. The TCR sequence derives from a woman in her twenties or thirties in good health and CMV-seropositive. CDR3 DNA: TGTGCCAGCTCATCGAAAGCGGGGTCCTACAATGAGCAGTTCTTC. This encodes CASSSKAGSYNEQFF.